The sequence of this TCR beta chain was determined in a study of T cell responses to AZD1222 COVID-19 vaccine. Study outcomes and limitations: Spike as a whole was targeted by vaccine-associated CD4 TCRs, dominant at 160-218 and 743-854.

Germline CDR1 SGDLS, CDR2 YYNGEE. CDR3 length: 17 amino acids. Losses at the gene ends were 3 bases for V and 5 bases for J; bases not matched to a gene: 16. The table came from immunoSEQ multiplex PCR; TCRdb's copy has only in-frame clones and leaves some out. This sample has 250,000 to 300,000 clones; almost 95% occur once, and the top ten carry less than 0.6%. Concerning this clone itself: Its cognate antigen is unknown.

This sample comprised peripheral blood, obtained 28 days after the second AZD1222 dose. The TCR sequence derives from an adult who received the AZD1222 COVID-19 vaccine. The chain employs TRBV9 and TRBJ2-7; TRBD1 matches 8 bases. The CDR3 sequence: CASSAGPQGQGIHEQYF. The CDR3 DNA reads TGTGCCAGCAGCGCGGGTCCCCAAGGACAGGGTATACACGAGCAGTACTTC.